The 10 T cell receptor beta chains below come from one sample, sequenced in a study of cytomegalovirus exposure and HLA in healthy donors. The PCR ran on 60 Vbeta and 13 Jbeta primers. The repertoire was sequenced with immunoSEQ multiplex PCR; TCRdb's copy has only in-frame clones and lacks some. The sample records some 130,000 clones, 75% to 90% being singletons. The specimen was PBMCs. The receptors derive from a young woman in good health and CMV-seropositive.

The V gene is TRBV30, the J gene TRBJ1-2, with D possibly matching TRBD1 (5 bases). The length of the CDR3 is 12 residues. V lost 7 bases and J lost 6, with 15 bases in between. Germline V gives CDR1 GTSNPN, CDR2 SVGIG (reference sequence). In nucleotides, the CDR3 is TGTGCCTCGGGACTGGGCCCGGATGGCTACACCTTC. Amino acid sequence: CASGLGPDGYTF.

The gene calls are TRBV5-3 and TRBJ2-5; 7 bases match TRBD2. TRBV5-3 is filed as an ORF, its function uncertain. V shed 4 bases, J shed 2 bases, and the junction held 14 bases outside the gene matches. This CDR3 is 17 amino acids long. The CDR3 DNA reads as TGTGCCAGAAGCCCGCCGCCACTAGCGTCACCTCAAGAGACCCAGTACTTC. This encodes CARSPPPLASPQETQYF.

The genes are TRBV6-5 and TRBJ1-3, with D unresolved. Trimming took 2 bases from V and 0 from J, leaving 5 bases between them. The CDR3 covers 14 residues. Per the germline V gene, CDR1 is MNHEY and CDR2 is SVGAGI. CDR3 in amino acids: CASSYSFSGNTIYF. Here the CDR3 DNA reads TGTGCCAGCAGTTACAGCTTCTCTGGAAACACCATATATTTT.

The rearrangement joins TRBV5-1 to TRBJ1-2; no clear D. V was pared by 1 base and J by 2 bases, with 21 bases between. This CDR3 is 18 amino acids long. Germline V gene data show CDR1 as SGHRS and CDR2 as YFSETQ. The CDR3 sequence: CASSLRERSSATNYGYTF. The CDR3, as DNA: TGCGCCAGCAGCTTGAGAGAGAGGAGCAGCGCTACCAACTATGGCTACACCTTC.

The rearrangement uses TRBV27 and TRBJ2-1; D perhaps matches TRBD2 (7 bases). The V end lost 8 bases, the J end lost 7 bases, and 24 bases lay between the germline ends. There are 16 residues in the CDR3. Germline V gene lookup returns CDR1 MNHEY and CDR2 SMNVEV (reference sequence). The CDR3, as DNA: TGTGCCAGCCTCAATAGCGGGCTAGGGGGAGGGAATGAGCAGTTCTTC. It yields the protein CASLNSGLGGGNEQFF.

Here the CDR3 reads CASSIRPGQGANEQYF. CDR3 DNA sequence: TGTGCCAGTAGTATAAGACCGGGACAGGGGGCGAACGAGCAGTACTTC. V gene TRBV19 combines with J gene TRBJ2-7, with TRBD1 matching 12 bases. The CDR3 extends over 16 amino acids. CDR1 and CDR2 from the germline V gene are LNHDA and SQIVND (reference sequence). V gave up 2 bases and J gave up 5 bases; unmatched junction bases: 7. The full variable domain, completed using reference TRBV19 and TRBJ2-7, is DGGITQSPKYLFRKEGQNVTLSCEQNLNHDAMYWYRQDPGQGLRLIYYSQIVNDFQKGDIAEGYSVSREKKESFPLTVTSAQKNPTAFYLCASSIRPGQGANEQYFGPGTRLTVT.

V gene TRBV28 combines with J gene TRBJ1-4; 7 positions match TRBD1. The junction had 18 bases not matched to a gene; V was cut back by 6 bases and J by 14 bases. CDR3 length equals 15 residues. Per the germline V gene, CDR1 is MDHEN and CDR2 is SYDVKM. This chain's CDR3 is CASSLFGTVNEWLFF. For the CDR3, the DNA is TGTGCCAGCAGCCTCTTTGGGACAGTAAACGAATGGCTGTTTTTT.

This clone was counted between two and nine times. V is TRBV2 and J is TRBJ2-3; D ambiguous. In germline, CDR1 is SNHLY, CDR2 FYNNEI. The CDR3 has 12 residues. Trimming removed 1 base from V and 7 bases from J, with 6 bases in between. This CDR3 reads CASSEGTNTQYF. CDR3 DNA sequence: TGTGCCAGCAGTGAAGGAACAAATACGCAGTATTTT.

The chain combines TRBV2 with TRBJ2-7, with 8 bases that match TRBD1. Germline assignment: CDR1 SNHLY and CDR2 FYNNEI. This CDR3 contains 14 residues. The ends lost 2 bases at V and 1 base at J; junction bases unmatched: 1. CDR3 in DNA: TGTGCCAGCAGTGAACAGGGGGCTTCCTACGAGCAGTACTTC. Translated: CASSEQGASYEQYF.

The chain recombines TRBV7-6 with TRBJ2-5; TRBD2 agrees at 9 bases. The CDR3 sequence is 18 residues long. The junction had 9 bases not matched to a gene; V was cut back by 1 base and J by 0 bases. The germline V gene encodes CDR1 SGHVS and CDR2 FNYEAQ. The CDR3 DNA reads TGTGCCAGCAGCTTAGTGAGCGGGGGGATGCTCGACCAAGAGACCCAGTACTTC. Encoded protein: CASSLVSGGMLDQETQYF.